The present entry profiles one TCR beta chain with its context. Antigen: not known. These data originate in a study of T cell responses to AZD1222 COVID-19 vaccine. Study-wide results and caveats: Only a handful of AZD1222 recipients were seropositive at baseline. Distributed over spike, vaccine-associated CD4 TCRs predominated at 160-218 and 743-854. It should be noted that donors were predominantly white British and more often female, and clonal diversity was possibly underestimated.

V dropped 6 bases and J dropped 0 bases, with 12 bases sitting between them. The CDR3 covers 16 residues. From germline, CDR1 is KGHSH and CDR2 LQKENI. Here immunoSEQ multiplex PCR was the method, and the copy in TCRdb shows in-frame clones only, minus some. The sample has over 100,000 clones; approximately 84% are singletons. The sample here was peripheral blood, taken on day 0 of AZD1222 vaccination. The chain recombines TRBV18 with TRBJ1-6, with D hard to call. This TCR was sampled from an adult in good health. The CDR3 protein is CASSQTFVSYNSPLHF. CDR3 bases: TGTGCCAGCTCGCAGACATTCGTCTCCTATAATTCACCCCTCCACTTT.